The 17 T cell receptor beta chains below come from one sample, sequenced in a study of shared clonotypes between healthy human individuals. CD45RO negativity and positive selection for CCR7 defined naive CD8 cells, a population that excluded terminally differentiated effector memory CD45RA+ cells. Assay used: immunoSEQ multiplex PCR; TCRdb lists only in-frame clones, some missing. The sample holds some 1,900,000 clones; about 95% are singletons and the top ten take around 1.2%. The sample was naive CD8+ T cells sorted from blood. The receptors were gathered from a man between 18 and 29 years old in good health.

The V and J genes are TRBV27 and TRBJ2-7, with 8 bases identical to TRBD1. The CDR3 has 15 amino acids. J lost 3 bases, V lost 2 bases, and 6 bases had no gene match. From germline, CDR1 is MNHEY and CDR2 SMNVEV (reference sequence). The CDR3 bases are TGTGCCAGCAGTTTAACGGGACAGGTTGGCTACGAGCAGTACTTC. Amino acid sequence: CASSLTGQVGYEQYF.

The chain recombines TRBV5-1 with TRBJ2-7, with a tentative D call TRBD2 (7 bases). CDR1 is SGHRS and CDR2 is YFSETQ in the germline V gene. V was trimmed by 1 base and J by 3 bases, leaving 11 bases between them. The CDR3 sequence is 14 residues long. DNA of the CDR3: TGCGCCAGCAGCTTGATTAGGGGGGGCTACGAGCAGTACTTC. Protein: CASSLIRGGYEQYF.

This chain connects TRBV9 to TRBJ1-1, with a weak D call TRBD1 (6 bases). Germline V CDR1 and CDR2: SGDLS, YYNGEE. The V end lost 4 bases, the J end lost 1 base, and 14 bases lay between the germline ends. There are 15 residues in the CDR3. The chain's CDR3 is CASSPAGAGNTEAFF. CDR3 coding DNA: TGTGCCAGCAGCCCCGCGGGGGCCGGGAACACTGAAGCTTTCTTT.

This chain links TRBV4-1 with TRBJ2-4, with D hard to call. V lost 4 bases and J lost 1, with 14 bases in between. The CDR3 runs 16 residues. CDR1 and CDR2 (germline): MGHRA, YSYEKL. This chain's CDR3 is CASSRSYSRAKNIQYF. The CDR3 bases are TGCGCCAGCAGCCGGTCTTATTCGAGGGCCAAAAACATTCAGTACTTC.

The chain joins TRBV2 to TRBJ2-5, with 14 bases lining up with TRBD2. The CDR3 runs to 14 residues. With V trimmed by 8 bases and J by 3 bases, 2 bases remained unmatched. Germline CDR1 is SNHLY and CDR2 is FYNNEI. The CDR3 region has the DNA TGTGCCAGCGGGGGACTAGCGGGGGAAGAGACCCAGTACTTC. Translating it yields CASGGLAGEETQYF.

The V and J genes are TRBV7-9 and TRBJ1-6; no definite D call. With 2 bases removed from V and 0 bases from J, the gap between germline ends came to 5 bases. Per the germline V gene, CDR1 is SEHNR and CDR2 is FQNEAQ (reference sequence). The CDR3 has 15 residues. CDR3 DNA: TGTGCCAGCAGCTTAAGCAGCTCCTATAATTCACCCCTCCACTTT. Translating gives CASSLSSSYNSPLHF.

The chain recombines TRBV10-2 with TRBJ1-2; 10 bases fit TRBD1. The CDR3 contains 17 residues. The V gene end was trimmed by 3 bases and the J gene end by 6 bases; junction bases not matched to a gene: 13. CDR1 WSHSY and CDR2 SAAADI come from the germline V gene. Here the CDR3 reads CASSDPSRQGARDGYTF. Here the CDR3 DNA reads TGCGCCAGCAGTGACCCCTCCCGACAGGGGGCAAGGGATGGCTACACCTTC.

The V gene is TRBV7-9, the J gene TRBJ2-2; 10 nucleotides line up with TRBD2. V shed 5 bases and J 4 bases; nucleotides not matched to a gene: 7. The CDR3 spans 16 residues. The germline CDR1 and CDR2 sequences are SEHNR and FQNEAQ (reference sequence). This CDR3 is CASSHTSGVLTGELFF. The CDR3 DNA reads TGTGCCAGCAGCCATACTAGCGGGGTTCTCACCGGGGAGCTGTTTTTT.

The V gene is TRBV6-5, the J gene TRBJ1-2; D is undetermined. CDR3 length: 14 residues. CDR1 and CDR2 from the germline V gene are MNHEY and SVGAGI. V lost 0 bases, J lost 4 bases, and 9 bases lay in between. The CDR3 spells CASSYSRAAYGYTF. The CDR3 DNA is TGTGCCAGCAGTTACTCGCGGGCAGCCTATGGCTACACCTTC.

The chain uses TRBV7-9 and TRBJ2-7, with 7 bases fitting TRBD1. V was pared by 4 bases and J by 2 bases, with 11 bases of the junction left unmatched. This CDR3 region has 16 residues. Per the germline V gene, CDR1 is SEHNR and CDR2 is FQNEAQ (reference sequence). CDR3 sequence reads: CASSSPDRSSPYEQYF. Written as DNA, the CDR3 is TGTGCCAGCAGCTCCCCGGACAGGTCTTCACCCTACGAGCAGTACTTC.

V is TRBV10-2 and J is TRBJ2-3; 7 bases are shared with TRBD1. The CDR3 consists of 14 residues. V shed 5 bases, J shed 2 bases, and the junction held 4 bases outside the gene matches. Germline assignment: CDR1 WSHSY and CDR2 SAAADI. CDR3 in amino acids: CASSNRGITDTQYF. The CDR3 DNA sequence: TGCGCCAGCAGTAACAGGGGAATCACAGATACGCAGTATTTT.

This sequence joins TRBV11-2 and TRBJ2-5, with D tentatively TRBD2 (6 bases). The germline V gene has CDR1 SGHAT and CDR2 FQNNGV. The length of the CDR3 is 13 residues. The V end lost 3 bases, the J end lost 4 bases, and 9 bases lay between the germline ends. This CDR3 is CASSFRRAETQYF. The CDR3 DNA is TGTGCCAGCAGCTTTAGGAGGGCAGAGACCCAGTACTTC.

On this clone itself: Other nucleotide sequences in the sample specify the same CDR3. In nucleotides, the CDR3 is TGTGCCTGGAGAGATACAGGGAACACTGAAGCTTTCTTT. Amino acids: CAWRDTGNTEAFF. V usage is TRBV30 and J usage is TRBJ1-1; D may be TRBD1 (5 bases). Germline CDR1 is GTSNPN and CDR2 is SVGIG (reference sequence). The CDR3 sequence is 13 residues long. The ends were cut back, 3 bases at V and 1 base at J, with 9 bases in the middle.

The CDR3 protein is CASSLGTSTEAFF. CDR3 DNA: TGTGCCAGCAGCCTAGGGACCAGCACTGAAGCTTTCTTT. This chain connects TRBV7-6 to TRBJ1-1; D possibly corresponds to TRBD1 (5 bases). Germline V gene lookup returns CDR1 SGHVS and CDR2 FNYEAQ. This CDR3 comprises 13 residues. Deletions cut 5 bases from V and 4 bases from J, with 11 bases between.

The chain carries TRBV28 and TRBJ2-3, with 9 bases matching TRBD1. Trimming took 7 bases from V and 2 from J; bases not matched to a gene: 10. The CDR3 runs to 16 residues. Looked up from germline, CDR1 is MDHEN and CDR2 is SYDVKM. CDR3 residues: CASTDPQGANTDTQYF. In DNA, the CDR3 is TGTGCCAGCACCGACCCACAGGGGGCGAACACAGATACGCAGTATTTT.

This clone was seen only once. The chain uses TRBV4-1 and TRBJ2-1; 12 bases agree with TRBD2. The junction had 8 bases not matched to a gene; V was cut back by 0 bases and J by 8 bases. Germline CDR1 MGHRA, CDR2 YSYEKL. CDR3 length equals 17 residues. The CDR3 bases are TGCGCCAGCAGCCAAGACCCTCTAGCGGGAGGGCTCCATGAGCAGTTCTTC. The encoded protein is CASSQDPLAGGLHEQFF.

The chain has TRBV4-1 and TRBJ2-7; D perhaps matches TRBD2 (6 bases). CDR1 and CDR2 (germline): MGHRA, YSYEKL. Trimming left V 4 bases short and J 2 bases short, with 18 bases between. The CDR3 loop spans 16 amino acids. CDR3 residues: CASSPSGQLPAYEQYF. The CDR3 region has the DNA TGCGCCAGCAGCCCCAGCGGGCAGCTACCTGCCTACGAGCAGTACTTC.